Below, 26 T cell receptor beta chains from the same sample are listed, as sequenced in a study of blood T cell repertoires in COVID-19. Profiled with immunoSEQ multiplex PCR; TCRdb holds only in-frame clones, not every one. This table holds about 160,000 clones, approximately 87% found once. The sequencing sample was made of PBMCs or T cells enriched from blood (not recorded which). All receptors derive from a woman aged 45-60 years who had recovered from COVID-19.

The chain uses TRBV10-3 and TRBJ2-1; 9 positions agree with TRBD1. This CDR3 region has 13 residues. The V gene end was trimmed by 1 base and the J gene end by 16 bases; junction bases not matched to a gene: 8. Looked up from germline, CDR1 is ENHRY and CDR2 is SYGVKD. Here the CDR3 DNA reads TGTGCCATCAGTGAGTTAGGGACAGGGTTTTTATTCTTC. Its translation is CAISELGTGFLFF.

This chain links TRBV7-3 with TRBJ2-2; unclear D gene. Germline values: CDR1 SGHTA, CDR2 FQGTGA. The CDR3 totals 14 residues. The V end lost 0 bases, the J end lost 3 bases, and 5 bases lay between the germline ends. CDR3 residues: CASSLTSDTGELFF. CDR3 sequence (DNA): TGTGCCAGCAGCTTAACGTCGGACACCGGGGAGCTGTTTTTT.

As DNA, the CDR3 is TGTGCCAGCAGCTTAGCTCCGACTAACACTGAAGCTTTCTTT. Amino acid sequence: CASSLAPTNTEAFF. This chain connects TRBV11-2 to TRBJ1-1, with no clear D. The CDR3 extends over 14 amino acids. Trimming removed 1 base from V and 2 bases from J, with 8 bases in between. CDR1 is SGHAT and CDR2 is FQNNGV in the germline V gene.

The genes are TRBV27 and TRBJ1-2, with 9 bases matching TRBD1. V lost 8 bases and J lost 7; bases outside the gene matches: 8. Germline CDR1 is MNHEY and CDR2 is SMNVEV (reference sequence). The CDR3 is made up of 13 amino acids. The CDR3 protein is CASRNTGGRGYTF. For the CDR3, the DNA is TGTGCCAGCCGTAATACAGGGGGCCGTGGCTACACCTTC.

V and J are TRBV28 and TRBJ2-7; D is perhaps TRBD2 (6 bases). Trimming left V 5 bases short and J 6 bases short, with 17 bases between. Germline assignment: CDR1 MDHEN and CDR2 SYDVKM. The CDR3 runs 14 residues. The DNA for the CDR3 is TGTGCCAGCAGTGCGCAGGGATGGCGGGGCGAGCAGTACGTC. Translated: CASSAQGWRGEQYV.

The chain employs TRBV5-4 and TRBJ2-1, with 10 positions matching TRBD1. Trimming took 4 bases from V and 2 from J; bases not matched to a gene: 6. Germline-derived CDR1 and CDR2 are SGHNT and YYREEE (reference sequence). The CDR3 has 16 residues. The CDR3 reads CASSRPGQGAYNEQFF. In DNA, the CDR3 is TGTGCCAGCAGCCGACCCGGACAGGGGGCCTACAATGAGCAGTTCTTC. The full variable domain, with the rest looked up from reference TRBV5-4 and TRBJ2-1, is ETGVTQSPTHLIKTRGQQVTLRCSSQSGHNTVSWYQQALGQGPQFIFQYYREEENGRGNFPPRFSGLQFPNYSSELNVNALELDDSALYLCASSRPGQGAYNEQFFGPGTRLTVL.

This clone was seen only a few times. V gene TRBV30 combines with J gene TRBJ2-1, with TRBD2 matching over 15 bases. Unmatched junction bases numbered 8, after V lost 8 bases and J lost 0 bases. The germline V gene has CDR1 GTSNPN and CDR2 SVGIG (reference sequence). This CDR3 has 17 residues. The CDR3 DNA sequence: TGTGCCGGCCGGACTAGCGGGAGGGGGAGCTCCTACAATGAGCAGTTCTTC. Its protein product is CAGRTSGRGSSYNEQFF. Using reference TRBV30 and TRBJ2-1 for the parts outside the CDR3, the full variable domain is SQTIHQWPATLVQPVGSPLSLECTVEGTSNPNLYWYRQAAGRGLQLLFYSVGIGQISSEVPQNLSASRPQDRQFILSSKKLLLSDSGFYLCAGRTSGRGSSYNEQFFGPGTRLTVL.

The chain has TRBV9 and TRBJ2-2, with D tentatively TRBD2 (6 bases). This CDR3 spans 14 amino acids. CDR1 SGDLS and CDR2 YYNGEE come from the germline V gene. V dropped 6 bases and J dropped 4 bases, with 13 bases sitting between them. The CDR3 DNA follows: TGTGCCAGCAACCCGACTAGTTCCACCGGGGAGCTGTTTTTT. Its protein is CASNPTSSTGELFF.

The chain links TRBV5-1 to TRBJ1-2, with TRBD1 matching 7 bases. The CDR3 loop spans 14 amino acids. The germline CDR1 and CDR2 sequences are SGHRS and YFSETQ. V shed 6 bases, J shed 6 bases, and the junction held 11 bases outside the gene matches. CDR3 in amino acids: CASKHSGQADGYTF. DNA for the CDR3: TGCGCCAGCAAACACTCTGGACAGGCAGATGGCTACACCTTC. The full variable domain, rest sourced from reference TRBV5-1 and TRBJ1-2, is KAGVTQTPRYLIKTRGQQVTLSCSPISGHRSVSWYQQTPGQGLQFLFEYFSETQRNKGNFPGRFSGRQFSNSRSEMNVSTLELGDSALYLCASKHSGQADGYTFGSGTRLTVV.

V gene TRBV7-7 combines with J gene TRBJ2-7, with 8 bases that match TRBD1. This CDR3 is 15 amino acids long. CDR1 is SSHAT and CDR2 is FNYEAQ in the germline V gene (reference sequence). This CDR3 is CASSRPEPGGSEQYV. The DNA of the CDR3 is TGTGCTAGCAGCCGACCTGAGCCAGGGGGCTCCGAGCAGTACGTC.

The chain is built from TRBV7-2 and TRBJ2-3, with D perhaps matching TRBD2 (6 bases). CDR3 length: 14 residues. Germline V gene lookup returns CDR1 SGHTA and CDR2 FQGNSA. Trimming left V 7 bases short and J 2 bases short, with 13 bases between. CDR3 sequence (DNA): TGTGCCAGCACCTGGGGCGGGGACACAGATACGCAGTATTTT. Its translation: CASTWGGDTDTQYF.

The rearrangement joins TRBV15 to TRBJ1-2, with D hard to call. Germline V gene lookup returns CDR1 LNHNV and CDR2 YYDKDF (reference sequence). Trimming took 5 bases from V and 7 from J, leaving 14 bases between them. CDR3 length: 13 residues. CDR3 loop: CATSSQKDLGYTF. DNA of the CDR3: TGTGCCACCAGCTCCCAGAAAGATCTTGGCTACACCTTC.

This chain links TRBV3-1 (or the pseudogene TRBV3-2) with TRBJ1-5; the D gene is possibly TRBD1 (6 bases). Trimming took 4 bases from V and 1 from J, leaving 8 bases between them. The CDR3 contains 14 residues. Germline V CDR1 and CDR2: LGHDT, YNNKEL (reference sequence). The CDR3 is CASSRTGSNQPQHF. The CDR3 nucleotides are TGTGCCAGCAGCCGAACAGGGAGCAATCAGCCCCAGCATTTT.

For the CDR3, the DNA is TGTGCCAGCAGTTCCCGACAACCCTACGAGCAGTACGTC. Protein sequence: CASSSRQPYEQYV. This chain uses TRBV28 with TRBJ2-7; D ambiguous. V lost 4 bases and J 2 bases, leaving 9 bases between the germline ends. The CDR3 covers 13 residues. CDR1 and CDR2 from the germline V gene are MDHEN and SYDVKM.

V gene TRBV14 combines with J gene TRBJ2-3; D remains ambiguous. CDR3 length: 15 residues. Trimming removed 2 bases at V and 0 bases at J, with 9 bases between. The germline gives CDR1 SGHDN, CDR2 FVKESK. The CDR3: CASSQPWPSTDTQYF. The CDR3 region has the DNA TGTGCCAGCAGCCAACCCTGGCCCAGCACAGATACGCAGTATTTT.

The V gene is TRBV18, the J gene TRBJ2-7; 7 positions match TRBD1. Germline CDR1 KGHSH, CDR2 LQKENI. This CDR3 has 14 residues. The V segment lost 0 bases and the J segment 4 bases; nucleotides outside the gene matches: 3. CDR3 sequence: CASSPPGQIYEQYV. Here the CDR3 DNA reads TGTGCCAGCTCACCACCGGGACAGATTTACGAGCAGTACGTC.

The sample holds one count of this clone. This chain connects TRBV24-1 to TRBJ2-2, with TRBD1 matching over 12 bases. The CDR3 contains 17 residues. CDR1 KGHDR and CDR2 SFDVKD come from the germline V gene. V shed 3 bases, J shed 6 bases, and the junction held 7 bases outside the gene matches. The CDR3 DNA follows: TGTGCCACCAGTGATCCTACCGGGACAGGGGGCCCCGGGGAGCTGTTTTTT. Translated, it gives CATSDPTGTGGPGELFF.

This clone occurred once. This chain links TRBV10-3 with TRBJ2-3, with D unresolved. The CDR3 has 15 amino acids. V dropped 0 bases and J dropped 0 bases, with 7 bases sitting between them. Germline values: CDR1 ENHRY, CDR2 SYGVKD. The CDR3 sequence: CAISESQTSTDTQYF. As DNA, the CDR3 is TGTGCCATCAGTGAGTCCCAAACTAGCACAGATACGCAGTATTTT.

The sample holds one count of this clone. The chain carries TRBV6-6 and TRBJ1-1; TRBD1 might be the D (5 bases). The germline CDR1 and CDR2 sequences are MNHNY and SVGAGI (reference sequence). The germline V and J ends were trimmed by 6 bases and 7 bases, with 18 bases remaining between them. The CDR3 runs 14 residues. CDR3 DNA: TGTGCCAGCAGCCCCAGACAGACAAACTTTGAAGCTTTCTTT. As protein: CASSPRQTNFEAFF.

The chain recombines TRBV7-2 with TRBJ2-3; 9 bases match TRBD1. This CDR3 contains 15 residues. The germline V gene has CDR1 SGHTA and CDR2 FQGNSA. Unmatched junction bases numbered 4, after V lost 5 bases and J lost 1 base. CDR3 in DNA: TGTGCCAGCAGCCCCAGACAGGGGGGCACAGATACGCAGTATTTT. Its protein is CASSPRQGGTDTQYF.

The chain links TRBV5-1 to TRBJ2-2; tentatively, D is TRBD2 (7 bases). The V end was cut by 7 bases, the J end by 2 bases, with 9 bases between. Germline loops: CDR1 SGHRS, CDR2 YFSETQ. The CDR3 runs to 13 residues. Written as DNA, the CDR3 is TGCGCCAGCGGGGGGGGCAACACCGGGGAGCTGTTTTTT. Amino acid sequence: CASGGGNTGELFF. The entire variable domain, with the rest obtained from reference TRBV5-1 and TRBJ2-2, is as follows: KAGVTQTPRYLIKTRGQQVTLSCSPISGHRSVSWYQQTPGQGLQFLFEYFSETQRNKGNFPGRFSGRQFSNSRSEMNVSTLELGDSALYLCASGGGNTGELFFGEGSRLTVL.

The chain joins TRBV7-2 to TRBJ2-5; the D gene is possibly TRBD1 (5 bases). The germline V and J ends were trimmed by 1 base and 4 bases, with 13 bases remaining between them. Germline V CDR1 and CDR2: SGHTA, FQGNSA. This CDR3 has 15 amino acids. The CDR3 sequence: CASSLDLLRGETQYF. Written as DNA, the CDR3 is TGTGCCAGCAGCTTAGATCTACTAAGGGGAGAGACCCAGTACTTC.

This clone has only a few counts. This CDR3 is CASSQGNQPQHF. The DNA for the CDR3 is TGTGCCAGTTCGCAGGGCAATCAGCCCCAGCATTTT. V is TRBV19 and J is TRBJ1-5; no definite D call. The V end lost 8 bases, the J end lost 2 bases, and 7 bases lay between the germline ends. CDR3 size: 12 residues. Germline CDR1 reads LNHDA; CDR2 reads SQIVND (reference sequence).

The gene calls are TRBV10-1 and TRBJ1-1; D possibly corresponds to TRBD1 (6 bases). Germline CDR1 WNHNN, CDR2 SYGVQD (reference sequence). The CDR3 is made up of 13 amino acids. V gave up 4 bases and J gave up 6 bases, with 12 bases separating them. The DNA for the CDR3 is TGCGCCAGCAGTGGTCAGGGGTGGCCTGAAGCTTTCTTT. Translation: CASSGQGWPEAFF.

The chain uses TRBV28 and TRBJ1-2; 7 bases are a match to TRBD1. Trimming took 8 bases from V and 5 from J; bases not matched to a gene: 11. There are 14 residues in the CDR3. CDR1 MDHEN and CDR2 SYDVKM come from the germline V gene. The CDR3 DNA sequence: TGTGCCAGCCACCCAGGGGGGCAAAGATATGGCTACACCTTC. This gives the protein CASHPGGQRYGYTF.

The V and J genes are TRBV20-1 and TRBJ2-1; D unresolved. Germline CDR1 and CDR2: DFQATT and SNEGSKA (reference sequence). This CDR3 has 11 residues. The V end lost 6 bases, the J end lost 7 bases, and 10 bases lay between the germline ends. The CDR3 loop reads CSATGANEQFF. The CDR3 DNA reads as TGCAGTGCCACCGGTGCTAATGAGCAGTTCTTC.